This T cell receptor beta chain is drawn from a study of T cells in Graves' hyperthyroidism and ophthalmopathy. General study results and limits: From stable hyperthyroidism, ophthalmopathy was set apart by a 13 V-J model. Model-based prediction identified ophthalmopathy a median about 7 months prior to its onset.

PBMCs were obtained from about 9 ml fresh peripheral blood. The ends were cut back, 0 bases at V and 2 bases at J, with 7 bases in the middle. CDR1 is LGHDT, CDR2 YNNKEL, per germline (reference sequence). The CDR3 has 14 residues. The investigators amplified TCR beta CDR3 regions from RNA transcripts. The HTBI set primed first-round TCR CDR3 RT-PCR. Using its own MiXCR run on the multiplex PCR reads, TCRdb lists one record per CDR3 protein. The sample lists about 290,000 distinct CDR3 sequences, approximately 15% occurring once. This clonotype was detected only a few times. The antigen is unknown. Sequencing used blood. The TCR comes from a woman in her thirties or forties with Graves' hyperthyroidism. The rearrangement links TRBV3-1 to TRBJ2-5; D not resolved. In DNA form, the CDR3 reads TGTGCCAGCAGCCAAGATCAGGCGCAAGAGACCCAGTACTTC. Protein product: CASSQDQAQETQYF.